Only a few counts were recorded for the clone carrying this T cell receptor beta chain. Its target is not known. Trimming took 4 bases from V and 3 from J, leaving 9 bases between them. The CDR3 extends over 13 amino acids. Germline lookup yields CDR1 MNHEY and CDR2 SVGAGI. For each subset, genomic DNA was distributed in equal portions over several immunoSEQ plates. In the original processing: Filtering was not the same, since immunoSEQ gave junction-only sequences without quality scores. TCRdb keeps only in-frame clones here, not all; method: immunoSEQ multiplex PCR. V, J and clone size reflect that table, while D and trimming were determined from the DNA. The sample consists of roughly 2.6 million clones, around nine tenths of them appearing once. These data come from a study of shared clonotypes between healthy human individuals. In the study overall: The plates for each donor numbered three CD4 naive, three CD4 memory, two CD8 naive and one CD8 memory. General observations from the study: Generation probabilities were higher for clonotypes shared across all four sorted-subset donors than for unshared ones.

The clonotype was recovered from a man between 18 and 29 years old in good health. This chain uses TRBV6-5 with TRBJ1-1; D is uncertain. Sequenced material: naive CD4+ T cells sorted from blood. Subset in this sample: CD45RA+ positively selected. The chain's CDR3 is CASSLLRDTEAFF. CDR3 sequence (DNA): TGTGCCAGCAGTTTACTTCGGGACACTGAAGCTTTCTTT.